This is a list of T cell receptor beta chains from one sample in a study of long-term antiretroviral therapy in people with HIV. Generated by immunoSEQ multiplex PCR, the TCRdb table keeps only in-frame clones and is missing some. The data show about 34,000 clones, 83% seen once. Sequencing was performed on unsorted PBMCs, taken 0.4 years before starting antiretroviral therapy. These receptors all come from a man aged 18 to 29 with HIV. CDR3s include the opening cysteine and the closing phenylalanine or tryptophan. The order of the fields is D gene, J gene, CDR3 length, clone size, V gene, CDR3 protein, CDR3 DNA. The D gene is left open where the match is weak. Size is omitted from some rows. Given values are once, few, many or a class for expanded clones.

>TRBD2|TRBJ2-5|15|.|TRBV7-2
CASSFQRGSGETQYF
TGTGCCAGCAGCTTCCAGCGGGGGAGTGGAGAGACCCAGTACTTC
>TRBD2|TRBJ2-2|17|.|TRBV5-1
CASSSVTAGGHTGELFF
TGCGCCAGCAGCTCGGTGACAGCGGGGGGCCACACCGGGGAGCTGTTTTTT
>.|TRBJ2-7|16|.|TRBV5-1
CASRQLGTRGYYEQYF
TGCGCCAGCCGACAGCTCGGGACCCGGGGGTACTACGAGCAGTACTTC
>.|TRBJ2-2|12|.|TRBV5-6
CASSLGRGELFF
TGTGCCAGCAGCTTGGGGAGAGGGGAGCTGTTTTTT
>.|TRBJ1-6|15|.|TRBV4-1
CASSQATDITSPLHF
TGCGCCAGCAGCCAAGCGACCGATATTACTTCACCCCTCCACTTT
>.|TRBJ1-3|10|few|TRBV7-9
CASSSNTIYF
TGTGCCAGCAGCTCTAACACCATATATTTT
>TRBD2|TRBJ2-3|17|.|TRBV19
CASSFGTSGRGADTQYF
TGTGCCAGTAGTTTCGGGACTAGCGGGAGGGGCGCAGATACGCAGTATTTT
>.|TRBJ1-1|14|.|TRBV7-3
CASSSHRVDTEAFF
TGTGCCAGCAGCTCCCACAGGGTCGACACTGAAGCTTTCTTT
>.|TRBJ2-7|16|.|TRBV7-2
CASSLAVGQSSYEQYF
TGTGCCAGCAGCTTAGCGGTGGGACAATCCTCCTACGAGCAGTACTTC
>TRBD1|TRBJ1-1|17|.|TRBV4-1
CASSPGTGGGVNTEAFF
TGCGCCAGCAGCCCCGGGACAGGAGGTGGCGTGAACACTGAAGCTTTCTTT
>.|TRBJ2-7|16|.|TRBV18
CASSPPPSIKPDEQYF
TGTGCCAGCTCACCTCCGCCTAGCATAAAGCCGGACGAGCAGTACTTC
>.|TRBJ2-1|15|.|TRBV5-4
CASSLIPARYNEQFF
TGTGCCAGCAGCTTGATACCAGCGAGATACAATGAGCAGTTCTTC
>.|TRBJ2-1|13|once|TRBV13
CASSLSVVDEQFF
TGTGCCAGCAGCCTTAGCGTGGTCGATGAGCAGTTCTTC
>TRBD1|TRBJ1-5|14|.|TRBV7-8
CASSRTGGNQPQHF
TGTGCCAGCAGCCGGACAGGGGGCAATCAGCCCCAGCATTTT
>.|TRBJ2-7|11|.|TRBV2
CASRPRFGQYF
TGTGCCAGCCGTCCACGCTTCGGGCAGTACTTC
>TRBD2|TRBJ2-2|18|once|TRBV9
CASSVTPSGSVNTGELFF
TGTGCCAGCAGCGTAACCCCTAGCGGGAGTGTAAACACCGGGGAGCTGTTTTTT
>.|TRBJ1-5|20|once|TRBV19
CASSISGSRDPAANSRPQHF
TGTGCCAGTAGTATATCAGGTAGCAGGGACCCTGCAGCTAACTCGCGGCCCCAGCATTTT